This section outlines one T cell receptor (beta chain) sequence together with its context. What antigen it recognizes has not been identified. Base qualities were left out, and no much larger clone turns up one base away. The junction shows trimming of 8 bases on V and 3 bases on J, and the gene matches do not reach 7 bases of it. From the cysteine through the phenylalanine, the CDR3 covers 14 amino acids. Of the read, only the CDR3 DNA is kept; its 42 bases are in frame from base 1. CDR1 and CDR2, per the germline V gene (reference sequence), are SEHNR and FQNEAQ. This record belongs to a study of blood T cell repertoires in COVID-19 (dated by TCRdb to about 2020). With regard to the full study: Samples covering the acute and convalescent phases of COVID-19 were provided by collaborators in the United States, Italy and Spain. The samples were drawn from two sources: the first 160 participants of the ongoing ImmuneRACE study, and approximately 1,300 subjects contributed by 6 global collaborators. The repertoires were released in a freely available public database meant as a resource for research on the immune response to SARS-CoV-2. A de-identified subject ID, COVID-19 status, age in years and sex were almost always included in the sample metadata. The prospective study material was composed of cDNA or gDNA derived from T cells, B-cell-depleted T cells, or PBMCs. Subjects who had been exposed to COVID-19, were actively infected with it, or had recovered from it provided the deeply sampled blood TCRbeta repertoires that made up the dataset. Where available, HLA class I and class II types were obtained from metadata supplied by the sample provider rather than from assay-based typing.

The collaborating institutions used their own protocols to collect whole blood in K2EDTA tubes. For TCRbeta analysis, collaborators shipped samples as frozen whole blood, isolated PBMCs, or DNA extracted from either of those sample types. Study-wide conclusions, independent of this receptor: The quantity of clinical and demographic metadata differed by source and by participant and was supplied without curation.

TCRbeta CDR3 regions were amplified from genomic DNA using the immunoSEQ Assay, a bias-controlled multiplex PCR. As for how the authors treated the data: Within the assay, amplification of reference gene primers was used to estimate how many nucleated cells each sample contained. To quantify the absolute abundance of each unique TCRbeta CDR3 rearrangement, sequence reads were collapsed and filtered. For each sample, productive Simpson clonality was calculated by taking the square root of Simpson's diversity index across productive rearrangements. TCRdb limited this immuneACCESS table to in-frame rearrangements with V and J called. A share of clones is missing; checked studies link under half to unresolved V genes, and the rest is unexplained. V, J and clone size are those of that table, while D and trimming were read from the DNA. This sample holds some 100,000 clones; around 89% were observed only once. The top ten hold under 20% of the sample.

Sequencing was performed on peripheral blood. This sequence was found in a human donor with acute or convalescent COVID-19. The donor label of this sample is uncertain. This chain joins TRBV7-9 to TRBJ2-3; 8 central nucleotides agree with TRBD2. The DNA sequence is TGTGCCAGCGCCGGGGGGGTTGGGACAGATACGCAGTATTTT. Its amino acids are CASAGGVGTDTQYF.